The rows below give T cell receptor beta chains drawn from one sample of a study of T-cell reconstitution after alpha-beta-depleted transplantation in children. Each CDR3 protein gets one entry after TCRdb re-called the PCR reads with MiXCR. The profile shows about 610,000 distinct CDR3 sequences, under 12% of them singletons. Specimen: PBMCs from the stem cell graft donor, collected from the stem cell graft. These receptors came from a human donor who donated a stem cell graft to a child with acute myeloid leukemia. The CDR3 runs from the conserved cysteine through the conserved F or W. A D gene is named only where the DNA matches it firmly. Clone size is shown for a subset of rows, as once, few, many or a class of expanded clone.

V	J	D	size	DNA	CDR3
TRBV4-3	TRBJ2-7	NA	few	TGCGCCAGCAGCCAGGCCCTCAGAGCGGGTCAATCCTACGAGCAGTACTTC	CASSQALRAGQSYEQYF
TRBV4-3	TRBJ2-2	NA	few	TGCGCCAGCAGCCAAGACGTTGGGGGGGCCAACACCGGGGAGCTGTTTTTT	CASSQDVGGANTGELFF
TRBV28	TRBJ1-1	TRBD1	NA	TGTGCCAGCAGAACAGGGGGCACAGCCACTGAAGCTTTCTTT	CASRTGGTATEAFF
TRBV27	TRBJ2-7	NA	few	TGTGCCAGCAGCAGTTACCCTTACGAGCAGTACTTC	CASSSYPYEQYF
TRBV5-1	TRBJ2-5	TRBD2	few	TGCGCCAGCAGCGCGACTAGCGGGAGGGAAGAGACCCAGTACTTC	CASSATSGREETQYF
TRBV12-3/TRBV12-4	TRBJ2-1	TRBD1	NA	TGTGCCAGCAGTTTGGGAACCGGGACAGGGATCAATGAGCAGTTCTTC	CASSLGTGTGINEQFF
TRBV29-1	TRBJ1-2	NA	NA	TGCAGCGTCCACCTGGCCGGCTATGGCTACACCTTC	CSVHLAGYGYTF
TRBV9	TRBJ2-5	NA	few	TGTGCCAGCAGCGTATTTGCCCTGCGGACCCGCGCGAAGACCCAGTACTTC	CASSVFALRTRAKTQYF
TRBV9	TRBJ2-1	TRBD2	few	TGTGCCAGCAGCGTATCAGGACTAGTAAGCTATGAGCAGTTCTTC	CASSVSGLVSYEQFF
TRBV11-2	TRBJ2-3	TRBD2	NA	TGTGCCAGCAGCCCACTATTGGGACTAGCGGGAGAGTCAGATACGCAGTATTTT	CASSPLLGLAGESDTQYF
TRBV29-1	TRBJ1-5	NA	few	TGCAGCGTTCGCAGGGATTACAATCAGCCCCAGCATTTT	CSVRRDYNQPQHF
TRBV2	TRBJ2-1	TRBD2	few	TGTGCCAGCAGTGTCCCACTAGCGGGAGGGCTCAATGAGCAGTTCTTC	CASSVPLAGGLNEQFF
TRBV5-1	TRBJ2-3	NA	few	TGCGCCAGCAGCTTGGGGCAGGCGGTCAAGTCGGGGGAAGATACGCAGTATTTT	CASSLGQAVKSGEDTQYF
TRBV6-4	TRBJ1-2	TRBD1	few	TGTGCCAGCAGGGGGGACAGCGACTATGGCTACACCTTC	CASRGDSDYGYTF
TRBV6-2/TRBV6-3	TRBJ2-1	NA	few	TGTGCCAGCAGTTACACAACTTCTCCCCTTAACAATGAGCAGTTCTTC	CASSYTTSPLNNEQFF
TRBV10-3	TRBJ2-1	NA	NA	TGTGCCATCAGTGAGTCTGGGGTTAGCGGTAGCCCCTACAATGAGCAGTTCTTC	CAISESGVSGSPYNEQFF
TRBV11-3	TRBJ2-3	NA	NA	TGTGCCAGCAGCCCCCAGACTAGGGGGGGCACAGATACGCAGTATTTT	CASSPQTRGGTDTQYF